Presented here are 17 T cell receptor beta chains from one specimen sequenced in a study of T cell repertoires in cytomegalovirus infection. For these TCRs, the target antigens are not known. A single record per CDR3 protein comes from TCRdb applying MiXCR to the reads. The sample yields about 890,000 distinct CDR3 sequences, 31% seen once. The sample here was cultured CD8+ T cells from PBMCs, taken from culture after CMV antigen stimulation. Source of these receptors: a human donor in good health (CMV status not recorded). Some clones in this sample may be carry-over from other donors' samples.

This chain joins TRBV11-3 and TRBJ2-5; tentative D call: TRBD1 (5 bases). Trimming cost V 4 bases and J 2 bases, with 11 bases left between them. The germline V gene has CDR1 SGHNT and CDR2 YENEEA. This CDR3 is 14 amino acids long. CDR3 sequence: CASSSQDNQETQYF. The CDR3 DNA reads as TGTGCCAGCAGCTCCCAGGACAATCAAGAGACCCAGTACTTC.

This clonotype was seen only a few times. J is TRBJ2-7 and V is TRBV7-6; D gene ambiguous. The CDR3 length is 12 residues. The germline V gene has CDR1 SGHVS and CDR2 FNYEAQ. With 5 bases removed from V and 8 bases from J, the gap between germline ends came to 13 bases. This CDR3 is CASSPRGDQQYF. The CDR3 nucleotides are TGTGCCAGCAGCCCCCGAGGAGACCAGCAGTACTTC.

To note about this clonotype: The junction differs from germline at one of its ends, possibly a read error. The rearrangement links TRBV20-1 to TRBJ1-1; D is undetermined. The germline CDR1 and CDR2 sequences are DFQATT and SNEGSKA (reference sequence). The CDR3 has 14 amino acids. CDR3 residues: CSARDGGRNTETFF. In nucleotides, the CDR3 is TGCAGTGCTAGAGACGGAGGTAGGAACACTGAAACTTTCTTT.

This clonotype was observed at least ten times. The CDR3 spells CASSLLGGGADYNEQFF. CDR3 in DNA: TGTGCCAGCAGCCTCCTGGGCGGGGGGGCGGACTACAATGAGCAGTTCTTC. The chain employs TRBV7-6 and TRBJ2-1, with TRBD2 matching over 9 bases. The CDR3 loop spans 17 amino acids. Unmatched junction bases numbered 11, after V lost 5 bases and J lost 3 bases. CDR1 is SGHVS, CDR2 FNYEAQ, per germline.

By share of the sample, this clonotype is large. The chain carries TRBV2 and TRBJ2-7; 7 bases are a match to TRBD1. CDR3 size: 13 residues. Germline V gene data show CDR1 as SNHLY and CDR2 as FYNNEI. The junction had 6 bases not matched to a gene; V was cut back by 10 bases and J by 0 bases. The CDR3 spells CAIPGQHSYEQYF. CDR3 nucleotide sequence: TGTGCCATCCCGGGACAGCACTCCTACGAGCAGTACTTC.

This chain connects TRBV28 to TRBJ2-2; D ambiguous. The CDR3 spans 17 residues. Germline V lookup: CDR1 MDHEN, CDR2 SYDVKM. The V end was cut by 1 base, the J end by 0 bases, with 12 bases between. The CDR3 DNA is TGTGCCAGCAGTTTATCTGGAACTGACGCGAACACCGGGGAGCTGTTTTTT. Amino acid sequence: CASSLSGTDANTGELFF.

This clonotype was counted between two and nine times. This chain uses TRBV4-1 with TRBJ2-1, with 9 bases fitting TRBD1. Germline CDR1 is MGHRA and CDR2 is YSYEKL. The CDR3 totals 14 residues. V lost 6 bases to trimming and J lost 8 bases; unmatched junction nucleotides: 8. CDR3 nucleotide sequence: TGCGCCAGCAGGAGACCGGGACAGGGAGATGAGCAGTTCTTC. The encoded protein is CASRRPGQGDEQFF.

The chain joins TRBV7-6 to TRBJ2-1; D is ambiguous. V lost 5 bases, J lost 4 bases, and 12 bases lay in between. The CDR3 is made up of 14 amino acids. Germline lookup yields CDR1 SGHVS and CDR2 FNYEAQ. The CDR3 DNA sequence: TGTGCCAGCAGCGATAGGGCGAAATACAATGAGCAGTTCTTC. Translating gives CASSDRAKYNEQFF.

The chain carries TRBV5-1 and TRBJ2-7, with D hard to call. V was cut by 4 bases and J by 3 bases, with 20 bases left in between. This CDR3 has 16 amino acids. Germline assignment: CDR1 SGHRS and CDR2 YFSETQ. DNA for the CDR3: TGCGCCAGCAGCCTTGAGTTGTCGGCCACGAACTACGAGCAGTACTTC. It translates to CASSLELSATNYEQYF.

This clonotype was counted many times. The rearrangement joins TRBV6-1 to TRBJ2-7; D gene unclear. Trimming took off 1 base at V and 2 bases at J, with 12 bases between the two ends. Germline CDR1 reads MNHNS; CDR2 reads SASEGT. The CDR3 has 15 residues. The CDR3 DNA reads as TGTGCCAGCAGTGAAGATGAAGGCAGCCCCTACGAGCAGTACGTC. Translated, it gives CASSEDEGSPYEQYV.

This clonotype has at least ten counts. This chain links TRBV7-6 with TRBJ2-3; D remains unclear. CDR1 SGHVS and CDR2 FNYEAQ come from the germline V gene. The CDR3 sequence is 15 residues long. V shed 3 bases and J shed 2 bases, with 12 bases lying between them. The CDR3: CASSFTVQFTDTQYF. In DNA, the CDR3 is TGTGCCAGCAGCTTTACCGTCCAATTCACAGATACGCAGTATTTT.

The rearrangement links TRBV7-9 to TRBJ2-2, with 7 nucleotides matching TRBD1. The V and J ends lost 4 bases and 5 bases, in that order; junction bases with no gene match: 7. This CDR3 is built from 15 residues. The germline V gene has CDR1 SEHNR and CDR2 FQNEAQ (reference sequence). The CDR3 loop is CASSSMDRLTGELFF. As DNA, the CDR3 is TGTGCCAGCAGCTCAATGGACAGGCTTACCGGGGAGCTGTTTTTT.

J is TRBJ2-1 and V is TRBV12-3 or TRBV12-4; 7 bases match TRBD1. This CDR3 has 15 residues. V lost 3 bases to trimming and J lost 8 bases; unmatched junction nucleotides: 10. The CDR3 protein is CASSFTTGPRDEQFF. The CDR3 DNA reads as TGTGCCAGCAGTTTCACGACAGGGCCCAGGGATGAGCAGTTCTTC.

This clonotype came up many times. The J gene is TRBJ1-3, the V gene TRBV6-1, with a weak D call TRBD1 (5 bases). The CDR3 contains 16 residues. Trimming shortened V by 6 bases and J by 3 bases, and 18 bases separated the two germline ends. The V gene's germline CDR1 is MNHNS and CDR2 SASEGT. This CDR3 is CASSRGGGAYGNTIYF. The CDR3 DNA sequence: TGTGCCAGCAGCCGCGGGGGAGGGGCCTATGGAAACACCATATATTTT.

The chain carries TRBV12-5 and TRBJ1-1, with D possibly being TRBD1 (5 bases). The V end was cut by 2 bases, the J end by 3 bases, with 16 bases between. The V gene's germline CDR1 is LGHNT and CDR2 FRNRAP. CDR3 length equals 16 residues. The CDR3 is CASGLTLQGADTEAFF. The CDR3 DNA reads TGTGCTAGTGGTTTGACTTTGCAGGGCGCGGACACTGAAGCTTTCTTT.

This clonotype was observed a handful of times. The genes are TRBV10-3 and TRBJ2-1; TRBD2 matches 7 bases. Germline lookup yields CDR1 ENHRY and CDR2 SYGVKD. V was pared by 7 bases and J by 5 bases, with 17 bases of the junction left unmatched. CDR3 length: 17 residues. CDR3 region: CAIKSRVAGSTNNEQFF. CDR3 DNA: TGTGCCATCAAATCGAGGGTAGCGGGCTCCACCAACAATGAGCAGTTCTTC.

The gene calls are TRBV12-3 or TRBV12-4 and TRBJ1-1; D gene uncertain. The CDR3 sequence is 14 residues long. The V end lost 7 bases, the J end lost 4 bases, and 16 bases lay between the germline ends. The CDR3 region is CASTGIMAGTEAFF. The DNA of the CDR3 is TGTGCCAGCACCGGAATAATGGCGGGCACTGAAGCTTTCTTT.